This note documents a single T cell receptor (beta chain) sequence. This sample is drawn from a study of T cell changes during pregnancy in multiple sclerosis. Trimming left V 0 bases short and J 4 bases short, with 7 bases between. Germline assignment: CDR1 SGHDT and CDR2 YYEEEE. CDR3 length: 13 amino acids. Only in-frame clones appear in the TCRdb table, and some are missing; sequencing was by immunoSEQ multiplex PCR. The repertoire holds about 60,000 clones, with 80% to 95% as singletons. This specimen consisted of peripheral blood, obtained in the first trimester of pregnancy. This sequence joins TRBV5-6 and TRBJ2-5; D remains ambiguous. This receptor was identified in a female donor with multiple sclerosis, enrolled in a pregnancy study. CDR3: CASSLDSPETQYF. The CDR3 DNA is TGTGCCAGCAGCTTGGACTCCCCAGAGACCCAGTACTTC.